The 25 T cell receptor beta chains below all came from one sample that was sequenced in a study of T cell changes during pregnancy in multiple sclerosis (dated by TCRdb to between 2018 and 2021). Libraries came from the immunoSEQ multiplex PCR assay. TCRdb retrieved this table from immuneACCESS and kept in-frame rearrangements only. Not all clones are present; in checked studies, unresolved V genes account for under half, and no reason is known for the remainder. Recorded for this sample are about 59,000 clones; 90% to 95% of them occurred a single time. The ten largest clonotypes hold about 0.88% of the sample. Here the sequenced sample was peripheral blood, taken before pregnancy. The source is a female donor with multiple sclerosis, enrolled in a pregnancy study.

The chain is built from TRBV7-8 and TRBJ2-7, with D possibly TRBD1 on 6 matching bases. V was trimmed by 5 bases and J by 1 base, leaving 15 bases between them. Per germline, CDR1 SGHVS and CDR2 FQNEAQ. The CDR3 has 15 amino acids. The CDR3 is CASSQNTGISYEQYF. CDR3 sequence (DNA): TGTGCCAGCAGCCAAAATACAGGGATTTCCTACGAGCAGTACTTC.

The J gene is TRBJ1-1, the V gene TRBV4-1, with 10 bases aligning to TRBD1. The V gene's germline CDR1 is MGHRA and CDR2 YSYEKL. The ends lost 0 bases at V and 5 bases at J; junction bases unmatched: 3. CDR3 length: 15 residues. DNA of the CDR3: TGCGCCAGCAGCCAAGATCGGACAGGGGGGACTGAAGCTTTCTTT. It codes for CASSQDRTGGTEAFF.

The J gene is TRBJ1-1, the V gene TRBV7-2, with 8 bases lining up with TRBD1. The length of the CDR3 is 15 residues. V was pared by 1 base and J by 10 bases, with 11 bases of the junction left unmatched. Germline-derived CDR1 and CDR2 are SGHTA and FQGNSA. CDR3 loop: CASSLVLGQGFGAFF. The CDR3 DNA reads as TGTGCCAGCAGCTTAGTTCTCGGACAGGGATTTGGAGCTTTCTTT.

This chain links TRBV6-4 with TRBJ2-3; a weak D match, TRBD2 (6 bases). CDR3 length: 16 residues. The ends were cut back, 0 bases at V and 2 bases at J, with 12 bases in the middle. Germline CDR1 is MRHNA and CDR2 is SNTAGT. CDR3 amino acids: CASSDSGGVNTDTQYF. The DNA for the CDR3 is TGTGCCAGCAGTGACTCGGGGGGTGTCAACACAGATACGCAGTATTTT.

This chain joins TRBV7-8 and TRBJ1-1, with D perhaps matching TRBD1 (6 bases). This CDR3 region has 15 residues. CDR1 and CDR2 from the germline V gene are SGHVS and FQNEAQ. The V end lost 0 bases, the J end lost 1 base, and 9 bases lay between the germline ends. In DNA, the CDR3 is TGTGCCAGCAGCTTAGCTACAGGGACGAACACTGAAGCTTTCTTT. Translation: CASSLATGTNTEAFF.

Here the CDR3 DNA reads TGTGCCAGCAGTTACTCGGATACAGGGTCTCGGGAGACCCAGTACTTC. Encoded protein: CASSYSDTGSRETQYF. J is TRBJ2-5 and V is TRBV6-5; the D gene is possibly TRBD1 (6 bases). The CDR3 runs to 16 residues. Germline CDR1 and CDR2: MNHEY and SVGAGI. Between the trimmed V and J ends, which lost 0 bases and 5 bases, there was a span of 16 bases.

The chain's CDR3 is CASSQDLRSDQGEKLFF. CDR3 DNA sequence: TGCGCCAGCAGCCAAGATCTTAGGTCCGACCAGGGAGAAAAACTGTTTTTT. J is TRBJ1-4 and V is TRBV4-3; the D gene is possibly TRBD1 (5 bases). Trimming took off 0 bases at V and 8 bases at J, with 19 bases between the two ends. Germline assignment: CDR1 LGHNA and CDR2 YSLEER. This CDR3 spans 17 amino acids.

As DNA, the CDR3 is TGTGCCAGCAGCTTCCAGCGGGGGGGCTACTACAATGAGCAGTTCTTC. Protein: CASSFQRGGYYNEQFF. This chain links TRBV5-4 with TRBJ2-1; 10 bases fit TRBD2. V lost 2 bases and J lost 3; bases outside the gene matches: 5. CDR3 size: 16 residues. Germline V gives CDR1 SGHNT, CDR2 YYREEE (reference sequence).

The chain is built from TRBV4-3 and TRBJ2-5; possible D gene TRBD1, 5 bases. V was shortened by 1 base and J by 8 bases, with 8 bases between the two germline ends. This CDR3 is 12 amino acids long. Germline lookup yields CDR1 LGHNA and CDR2 YSLEER. The CDR3 reads CASSQAQGTQYF. The DNA for the CDR3 is TGCGCCAGCAGCCAAGCTCAGGGCACCCAGTACTTC.

CDR3 amino acids: CREGYGYTF. Here the CDR3 DNA reads TGCAGGGAGGGCTATGGCTACACCTTC. This chain joins TRBV20-1 and TRBJ1-2; no definite D call. The CDR3 has 9 residues. CDR1 and CDR2 from the germline V gene are DFQATT and SNEGSKA (reference sequence).

CDR3 sequence reads: CASSFGLAGNYEQYF. CDR3 nucleotide sequence: TGTGCCAGCAGCTTTGGGCTAGCGGGAAACTACGAGCAGTACTTC. This sequence joins TRBV5-4 and TRBJ2-7, with 9 bases identical to TRBD2. The CDR3 covers 15 residues. Germline-derived CDR1 and CDR2 are SGHNT and YYREEE (reference sequence). V dropped 2 bases and J dropped 3; count of bases not matched to a gene: 6.

Here the CDR3 reads CASSEALLRGSPLHF. The CDR3 coding sequence is TGTGCCAGCAGTGAAGCGCTTCTGAGAGGATCACCCCTCCACTTT. The chain links TRBV2 to TRBJ1-6; D unclear. The CDR3 totals 15 residues. Trimming shortened V by 0 bases and J by 10 bases, and 13 bases separated the two germline ends. Germline-derived CDR1 and CDR2 are SNHLY and FYNNEI. Combining the CDR3 with reference TRBV2 and TRBJ1-6 gives the whole variable domain EPEVTQTPSHQVTQMGQEVILRCVPISNHLYFYWYRQILGQKVEFLVSFYNNEISEKSEIFDDQFSVERPDGSNFTLKIRSTKLEDSAMYFCASSEALLRGSPLHFGNGTRLTVT.

The genes are TRBV5-4 and TRBJ2-3, with TRBD2 identical over 9 bases. The V and J ends lost 0 bases and 5 bases, in that order; junction bases with no gene match: 16. Per germline, CDR1 SGHNT and CDR2 YYREEE (reference sequence). This CDR3 spans 19 amino acids. CDR3: CASSLAGVGGGAGRDTQYF. The CDR3 nucleotides are TGTGCCAGCAGCTTGGCCGGGGTTGGCGGGGGGGCCGGGAGAGATACGCAGTATTTT.

The rearrangement joins TRBV5-5 to TRBJ1-5; D might be TRBD1 (6 bases). Germline CDR1 reads SGHKS; CDR2 reads YYEKEE (reference sequence). Between the trimmed V and J ends, which lost 0 bases and 2 bases, there was a span of 9 bases. This CDR3 contains 15 residues. The CDR3 region is CASSLEGGGNQPQHF. The CDR3 coding sequence is TGTGCCAGCAGCTTGGAAGGGGGGGGCAATCAGCCCCAGCATTTT.

The CDR3 sequence: CASTPGLLNYGYTF. The CDR3 nucleotides are TGTGCCAGCACCCCCGGTTTGTTGAACTATGGCTACACCTTC. V and J are TRBV9 and TRBJ1-2; no clear D gene. The CDR3 runs to 14 residues. Germline V gene data show CDR1 as SGDLS and CDR2 as YYNGEE. Trimming removed 6 bases from V and 2 bases from J, with 14 bases in between.

This clone was seen more than once but under ten times. The rearrangement uses TRBV6-6 and TRBJ2-5; 7 bases align to TRBD2. Trimming removed 7 bases from V and 5 bases from J; junction bases left unmatched: 4. The CDR3 runs to 12 residues. CDR1 is MNHNY, CDR2 SVGAGI, per germline (reference sequence). The CDR3 nucleotides are TGTGCCAGCACCTACGGGGGGGAGACCCAGTACTTC. Protein product: CASTYGGETQYF.

Only one count was recorded for this clone. This chain connects TRBV19 to TRBJ2-1, with 12 bases aligning to TRBD1. This CDR3 comprises 15 residues. The trim removed 6 bases at V and 6 bases at J, leaving 6 bases unmatched. Germline V gene data show CDR1 as LNHDA and CDR2 as SQIVND (reference sequence). The CDR3 is CASSPGTGGINEQFF. The CDR3, as DNA: TGTGCCAGTAGCCCCGGGACAGGGGGCATCAATGAGCAGTTCTTC.

The chain couples TRBV7-6 to TRBJ2-2; TRBD2 matches 8 bases. Germline-derived CDR1 and CDR2 are SGHVS and FNYEAQ. Trimming at V came to 5 bases and at J to 5 bases, leaving 10 bases not matched to a gene. This CDR3 region has 16 residues. CDR3 sequence: CASSLRGGPGTGELFF. For the CDR3, the DNA is TGTGCCAGCAGCCTCCGGGGGGGCCCCGGGACCGGGGAGCTGTTTTTT.

The chain combines TRBV5-8 with TRBJ1-1; perhaps TRBD1 as D (5 bases). V was cut by 4 bases and J by 0 bases, with 16 bases left in between. This CDR3 has 16 amino acids. CDR1 is SGHTS, CDR2 YDEGEE, per germline. The CDR3 DNA follows: TGTGCCAGCAGCCCGCGCAGGGCGTTCATGAACACTGAAGCTTTCTTT. Translating gives CASSPRRAFMNTEAFF.

The V and J genes are TRBV5-1 and TRBJ1-1; 7 nucleotides align to TRBD1. The CDR3 contains 16 residues. Germline values: CDR1 SGHRS, CDR2 YFSETQ. Losses at the gene ends were 2 bases for V and 1 base for J; bases not matched to a gene: 8. The CDR3 spells CASSFHGTAKNTEAFF. The DNA for the CDR3 is TGCGCCAGCAGCTTCCATGGGACAGCCAAGAACACTGAAGCTTTCTTT.

This chain joins TRBV5-6 and TRBJ1-6; TRBD1 matches 7 bases. The CDR3 consists of 18 residues. Germline V gene lookup returns CDR1 SGHDT and CDR2 YYEEEE. Unmatched junction bases numbered 9, after V lost 3 bases and J lost 0 bases. The CDR3 DNA is TGTGCCAGCAGCTGGAGGGGGCAGCTTAGCTCCTATAATTCACCCCTCCACTTT. It specifies CASSWRGQLSSYNSPLHF.

The V gene is TRBV5-1, the J gene TRBJ1-1; D might be TRBD1 (5 bases). This CDR3 is 14 amino acids long. V was cut by 0 bases and J by 1 base, with 7 bases left in between. Looked up from germline, CDR1 is SGHRS and CDR2 is YFSETQ. CDR3 in DNA: TGCGCCAGCAGCTTGGGACAGCCGAACACTGAAGCTTTCTTT. This sequence encodes CASSLGQPNTEAFF.

The table lists this clone with a count of one. The CDR3 region is CASSVGGGQGADTQYF. The CDR3 bases are TGTGCCAGCAGCGTAGGAGGGGGACAGGGCGCAGATACGCAGTATTTT. J is TRBJ2-3 and V is TRBV9; 9 bases match TRBD1. J lost 4 bases, V lost 0 bases, and 6 bases had no gene match. Per the germline V gene, CDR1 is SGDLS and CDR2 is YYNGEE. This CDR3 region has 16 residues.

This CDR3 is CASSPGLAGSETQYF. The CDR3 coding sequence is TGTGCCAGCAGCCCGGGACTAGCGGGGTCAGAGACCCAGTACTTC. The rearrangement joins TRBV11-3 to TRBJ2-5, with 13 bases matching TRBD2. Germline CDR1 is SGHNT and CDR2 is YENEEA. Trimming cost V 5 bases and J 4 bases; bases outside gene matches: 4. This CDR3 has 15 residues.

The rearrangement uses TRBV6-1 and TRBJ2-3; D not resolved. This CDR3 has 11 amino acids. The V gene lost 7 bases and the J gene lost 2 bases, with 4 bases spanning the gap. CDR1 and CDR2 (germline): MNHNS, SASEGT. CDR3 DNA: TGTGCCAGCACCAACACAGATACGCAGTATTTT. Its translation: CASTNTDTQYF.